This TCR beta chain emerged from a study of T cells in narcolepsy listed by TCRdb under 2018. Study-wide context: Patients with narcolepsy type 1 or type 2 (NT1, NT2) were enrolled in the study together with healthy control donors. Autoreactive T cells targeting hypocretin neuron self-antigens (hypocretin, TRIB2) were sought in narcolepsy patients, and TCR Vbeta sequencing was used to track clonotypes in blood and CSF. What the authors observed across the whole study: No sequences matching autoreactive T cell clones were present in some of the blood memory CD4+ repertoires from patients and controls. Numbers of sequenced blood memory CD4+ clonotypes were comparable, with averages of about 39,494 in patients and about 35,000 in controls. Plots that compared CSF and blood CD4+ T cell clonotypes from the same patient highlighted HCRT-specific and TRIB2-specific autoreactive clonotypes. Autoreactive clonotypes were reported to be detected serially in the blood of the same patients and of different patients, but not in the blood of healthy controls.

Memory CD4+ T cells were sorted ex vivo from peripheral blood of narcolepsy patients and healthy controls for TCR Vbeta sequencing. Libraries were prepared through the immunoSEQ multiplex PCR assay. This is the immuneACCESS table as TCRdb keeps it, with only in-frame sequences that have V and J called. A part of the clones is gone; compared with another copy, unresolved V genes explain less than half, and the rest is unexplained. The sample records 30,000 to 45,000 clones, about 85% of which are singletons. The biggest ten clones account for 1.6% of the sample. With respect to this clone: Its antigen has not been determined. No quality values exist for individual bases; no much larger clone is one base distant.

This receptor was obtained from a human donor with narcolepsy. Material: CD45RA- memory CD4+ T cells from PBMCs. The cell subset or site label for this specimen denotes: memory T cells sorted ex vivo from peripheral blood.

The DNA reads TGCGCCAGCAGCAATAGCGGGGGCCTTACTGGCGGGGAGCTGTTTTTT. This codes for CASSNSGGLTGGELFF. The chain joins TRBV5-1 to TRBJ2-2, with 9 middle bases fitting TRBD2. Including the terminal cysteine and phenylalanine, the CDR3 comprises 16 residues. The CDR3 DNA has 48 bases and is translated from base 1. V has 4 bases trimmed and J has 7 bases trimmed; junction bases matching no gene number 11. CDR1 and CDR2 are read off the germline V gene as SGHRS and YFSETQ.